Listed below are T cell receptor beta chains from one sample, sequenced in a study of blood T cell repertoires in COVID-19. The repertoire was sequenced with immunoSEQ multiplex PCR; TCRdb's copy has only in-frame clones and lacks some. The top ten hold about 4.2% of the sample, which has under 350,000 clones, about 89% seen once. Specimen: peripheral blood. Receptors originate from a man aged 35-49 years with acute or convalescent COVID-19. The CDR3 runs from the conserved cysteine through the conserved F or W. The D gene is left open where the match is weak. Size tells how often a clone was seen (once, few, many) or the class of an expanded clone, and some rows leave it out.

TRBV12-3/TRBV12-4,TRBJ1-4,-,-,CASSLGVSEKLFF,TGTGCCAGCAGTTTAGGTGTTAGTGAAAAACTGTTTTTT
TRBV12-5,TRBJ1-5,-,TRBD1,CASALGGSPQHF,TGTGCTAGTGCCTTAGGGGGCTCGCCCCAGCATTTT
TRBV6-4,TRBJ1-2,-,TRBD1,CASSGGQGGDGYTF,TGTGCCAGCAGTGGGGGACAGGGGGGCGACGGCTACACCTTC
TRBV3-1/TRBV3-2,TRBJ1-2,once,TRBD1,CASSQSTGREGYTF,TGTGCCAGCAGCCAATCGACAGGGCGAGAAGGCTACACCTTC
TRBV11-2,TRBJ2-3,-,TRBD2,CASRGGGGLDTQYF,TGTGCCAGCAGGGGTGGCGGGGGACTAGATACGCAGTATTTT
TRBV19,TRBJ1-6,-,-,CASSIAQGFNSPLHF,TGTGCCAGTAGTATAGCGCAGGGATTCAATTCACCCCTCCACTTT
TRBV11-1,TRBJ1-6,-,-,CASSDTGSGNSPLHF,TGTGCCAGCAGTGACACCGGGAGTGGAAATTCACCCCTCCACTTT
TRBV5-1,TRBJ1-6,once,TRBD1,CASRPGQEDSPLHF,TGCGCCAGTAGACCGGGACAGGAGGATTCACCCCTCCACTTT
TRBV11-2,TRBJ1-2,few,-,CASSLWGGNYGYTF,TGTGCCAGCAGCTTGTGGGGGGGTAACTATGGCTACACCTTC
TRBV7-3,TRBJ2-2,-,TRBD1,CASSFTGGSGELFF,TGTGCCAGCAGCTTTACAGGGGGCTCAGGGGAGCTGTTTTTT
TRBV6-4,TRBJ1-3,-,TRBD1,CASSVDRVPGNTIYF,TGTGCCAGCAGTGTCGACAGGGTTCCTGGAAACACCATATATTTT
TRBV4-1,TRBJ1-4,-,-,CASSQGATGTPEKLFF,TGCGCCAGCAGCCAAGGTGCAACCGGGACACCGGAAAAACTGTTTTTT
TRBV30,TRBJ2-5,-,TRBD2,CALTLGLAQETQYF,TGTGCCTTAACGTTAGGACTAGCCCAAGAGACCCAGTACTTC
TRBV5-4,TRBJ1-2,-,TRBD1,CASSPGQGSYGYTF,TGTGCCAGCAGCCCTGGACAGGGGAGCTATGGCTACACCTTC
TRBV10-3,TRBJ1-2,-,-,CAIWAGDMTANYGYTF,TGTGCCATCTGGGCAGGGGATATGACAGCTAACTATGGCTACACCTTC
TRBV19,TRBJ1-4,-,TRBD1,CASTSPPGQGIANEKLFF,TGTGCCAGTACCTCACCCCCGGGACAGGGGATCGCTAATGAAAAACTGTTTTTT
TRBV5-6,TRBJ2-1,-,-,CASSFTDEQFF,TGTGCCAGCAGCTTTACTGATGAGCAGTTCTTC
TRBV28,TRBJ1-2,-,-,CASRPGGLGYGYTF,TGTGCCAGCAGACCCGGGGGGTTAGGCTATGGCTACACCTTC
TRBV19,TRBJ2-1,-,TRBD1,CASAVVGQGYNEQFF,TGTGCCAGCGCTGTCGTGGGACAGGGTTACAATGAGCAGTTCTTC
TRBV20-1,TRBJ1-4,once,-,CSASSTVVELFF,TGCAGTGCTAGTTCGACAGTAGTCGAACTGTTTTTT
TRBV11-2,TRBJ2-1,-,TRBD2,CASSPSGAGGLVDEQFF,TGTGCCAGCAGCCCCTCGGGTGCGGGGGGGCTTGTGGATGAGCAGTTCTTC
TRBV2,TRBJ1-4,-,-,CASLLQGATNEKLFF,TGTGCCAGTCTCCTTCAGGGTGCAACTAATGAAAAACTGTTTTTT
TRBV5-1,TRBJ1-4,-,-,CASRRATNEKLFF,TGCGCCAGCAGAAGAGCAACTAATGAAAAACTGTTTTTT